The next 13 T cell receptor beta chains were all read from a single sample in a study of T cell clones after liver transplantation. The table came from immunoSEQ multiplex PCR; TCRdb's copy has only in-frame clones and leaves some out. Of 95,000 to 110,000 clones listed, about 80% are singletons. This material consisted of CD4+ T cells from blood, taken around 48 months after liver transplant. Every receptor here comes from a human patient who received a liver transplant. Some T cells could come from the graft donor.

V and J are TRBV7-2 and TRBJ1-2; no clear D gene. Trimming took off 6 bases at V and 8 bases at J, with 13 bases between the two ends. The germline V gene encodes CDR1 SGHTA and CDR2 FQGNSA. This CDR3 contains 12 residues. CDR3 sequence (DNA): TGTGCCAGCAGTATCGCCGGCGACGGCTACACCTTC. It translates to CASSIAGDGYTF.

The chain has TRBV5-1 and TRBJ2-1, with 7 bases aligning to TRBD2. The germline V gene has CDR1 SGHRS and CDR2 YFSETQ. With V trimmed by 0 bases and J by 0 bases, 0 bases remained unmatched. CDR3 length equals 15 residues. CDR3 nucleotides: TGCGCCAGCAGCTTGGGCGGGAGCTCCTACAATGAGCAGTTCTTC. It codes for CASSLGGSSYNEQFF.

The chain combines TRBV5-1 with TRBJ2-7; 8 nucleotides agree with TRBD2. CDR3 length equals 15 residues. The J segment lost 7 bases and the V segment lost 0 bases, leaving 9 bases of the junction unmatched. CDR1 SGHRS and CDR2 YFSETQ come from the germline V gene. The CDR3, as DNA: TGCGCCAGCAGCTTGGTCCGGGGGGGCCGTGGAGAGCAGTACTTC. It yields the protein CASSLVRGGRGEQYF.

This sequence joins TRBV6-1 and TRBJ1-1; D is uncertain. CDR3 length: 12 residues. The germline gives CDR1 MNHNS, CDR2 SASEGT. Trimming stripped 2 bases from V and 4 bases from J, with 5 bases between. The CDR3 is CASSERVTEAFF. In DNA, the CDR3 is TGTGCCAGCAGTGAAAGGGTCACTGAAGCTTTCTTT.

This clone was counted only a few times. This chain connects TRBV7-2 to TRBJ1-1; D ambiguous. The CDR3 totals 13 residues. Trimming removed 1 base at V and 11 bases at J, with 14 bases between. Germline CDR1 and CDR2: SGHTA and FQGNSA. CDR3: CASSLGGTLWAFF. The CDR3 coding sequence is TGTGCCAGCAGCTTAGGTGGAACGTTGTGGGCTTTCTTT.

The gene calls are TRBV4-3 and TRBJ2-1, with D perhaps TRBD2 (5 bases). V was shortened by 1 base and J by 11 bases, with 9 bases between the two germline ends. There are 12 residues in the CDR3. Germline assignment: CDR1 LGHNA and CDR2 YSLEER. The CDR3 DNA reads as TGCGCCAGCAGCCAAGGAGGGTCAAAGCAGTTCTTC. Translation: CASSQGGSKQFF.

The chain is built from TRBV19 and TRBJ1-4, with TRBD1 matching 10 bases. V shed 3 bases and J 4 bases; nucleotides not matched to a gene: 5. The CDR3 runs 16 residues. Per germline, CDR1 LNHDA and CDR2 SQIVND (reference sequence). The CDR3, as DNA: TGTGCCAGTAGTATGAGACAGGGGGCCCTTAATGAAAAACTGTTTTTT. It yields the protein CASSMRQGALNEKLFF. Complete variable domain (other parts from reference TRBV19 and TRBJ1-4): DGGITQSPKYLFRKEGQNVTLSCEQNLNHDAMYWYRQDPGQGLRLIYYSQIVNDFQKGDIAEGYSVSREKKESFPLTVTSAQKNPTAFYLCASSMRQGALNEKLFFGSGTQLSVL.

This sequence joins TRBV28 and TRBJ1-5; D is unclear. The CDR3 spans 17 residues. Between the trimmed V and J ends, which lost 3 bases and 0 bases, there was a span of 15 bases. The germline V gene has CDR1 MDHEN and CDR2 SYDVKM. In DNA form, the CDR3 reads TGTGCCAGCAGTTTTGGAGGTTCCAAATATAGCAATCAGCCCCAGCATTTT. Its translation: CASSFGGSKYSNQPQHF.

This chain uses TRBV7-2 with TRBJ1-4; D is undetermined. This CDR3 comprises 15 residues. Germline loops: CDR1 SGHTA, CDR2 FQGNSA. Trimming stripped 0 bases from V and 3 bases from J, with 8 bases between. The CDR3 loop is CASSLARAANEKLFF. The CDR3 DNA reads as TGTGCCAGCAGCTTAGCGCGTGCGGCTAATGAAAAACTGTTTTTT.

V is TRBV19 and J is TRBJ2-1; TRBD1 or TRBD2 may be the D gene (5 bases each). V was trimmed by 5 bases and J by 5 bases, leaving 16 bases between them. This CDR3 spans 15 amino acids. Germline V gives CDR1 LNHDA, CDR2 SQIVND (reference sequence). The CDR3 DNA is TGTGCCAGTAGTGCTCCGGGACGGGGTAACAATGAGCAGTTCTTC. Protein product: CASSAPGRGNNEQFF.

The V gene is TRBV7-2, the J gene TRBJ2-3, with D perhaps TRBD2 (5 bases). With 3 bases removed from V and 1 base from J, the gap between germline ends came to 11 bases. The CDR3 spans 15 residues. Germline CDR1 and CDR2: SGHTA and FQGNSA. Here the CDR3 DNA reads TGTGCCAGCAGCTTTACGGGAAGCGGCACAGATACGCAGTATTTT. It is translated as CASSFTGSGTDTQYF.

This sequence joins TRBV21-1 and TRBJ1-1; TRBD1, the table's D call, lacks a check against the DNA. TRBV21-1 is a known pseudogene. The CDR3 totals 12 residues. CDR3 in amino acids: CASSQGIAEAFF. The CDR3 bases are TGTGCCAGTTCACAGGGGATAGCTGAAGCTTTCTTT.

The chain has TRBV19 and TRBJ2-1, with 11 positions matching TRBD2. This CDR3 region has 16 residues. Germline loops: CDR1 LNHDA, CDR2 SQIVND (reference sequence). J gave up 7 bases and V 5 bases, and 10 bases lay outside the gene matches. This chain's CDR3 is CASSLLAGGPGNEQFF. The CDR3 DNA reads TGTGCCAGTAGTCTCTTAGCGGGAGGGCCGGGAAATGAGCAGTTCTTC.